This T cell receptor beta chain emerged from a study of cytomegalovirus exposure and HLA in healthy donors. The repertoire was sequenced with immunoSEQ multiplex PCR; TCRdb's copy has only in-frame clones and lacks some. This table has under 200,000 clones, 65% to 90% appearing once. J was trimmed by 4 bases and V by 3 bases; bases with no gene match: 6. From germline, CDR1 is LNHDA and CDR2 SQIVND (reference sequence). The CDR3 runs to 15 residues. This clonotype originated in a woman aged 18 to 35 in good health and CMV-seronegative. Sequencing used PBMCs. The J gene is TRBJ1-2, the V gene TRBV19; 9 bases fit TRBD1. CDR3 sequence reads: CASSIGTGSFYGYTF. Written as DNA, the CDR3 is TGTGCCAGTAGTATCGGGACAGGGTCCTTCTATGGCTACACCTTC.